These T cell receptor beta chains were read from a single sample in a study of T-cell reconstitution after alpha-beta-depleted transplantation in children. Each CDR3 protein is one row after TCRdb ran MiXCR on the PCR reads. The table records approximately 300,000 distinct CDR3 sequences, about 9.4% of them present only once. The material sequenced was PBMCs, taken before TCRalphabeta/CD19-depleted stem cell transplant. These receptors were obtained from a boy under two years old with acute myeloid leukemia, due to receive a stem cell transplant. Both conserved end residues are part of each CDR3. D genes are given only for firm matches. Clone sizes are given selectively: once, few, many, or a class where the clone is expanded.

j_gene	d_gene	abundance	v_gene	CDR3aa	CDR3nt
TRBJ2-7	TRBD2	NA	TRBV4-3	CASSHRLAGGPSSLYEQYF	TGCGCCAGCAGCCACAGACTAGCGGGAGGGCCGTCCTCTCTCTACGAGCAGTACTTC
TRBJ2-2	TRBD1	NA	TRBV7-3	CASSLATGPGELFF	TGTGCCAGCAGCTTAGCGACAGGGCCCGGGGAGCTGTTTTTT
TRBJ2-1	TRBD2	many	TRBV9	CASSVDSGRVDEQFF	TGTGCCAGCAGCGTGGATAGCGGGAGGGTCGATGAGCAGTTCTTC
TRBJ1-1	TRBD1	many	TRBV29-1	CSVERDSEAFF	TGCAGCGTTGAGAGGGACAGTGAAGCTTTCTTT
TRBJ1-6	NA	few	TRBV20-1	CSAKPWDSPLHF	TGCAGTGCCAAACCCTGGGATTCACCCCTCCACTTT
TRBJ1-1	TRBD1	few	TRBV7-3	CASSLSGQGASEAFF	TGTGCCAGCAGCTTATCAGGACAGGGGGCCTCTGAAGCTTTCTTT
TRBJ1-3	NA	many	TRBV28	CASSSDPAGSGNTIYF	TGTGCCAGCAGTTCCGATCCCGCGGGCTCTGGAAACACCATATATTTT
TRBJ2-3	TRBD2	many	TRBV6-1	CASLTGGQKDTQYF	TGTGCCAGCTTGACGGGGGGTCAAAAAGATACGCAGTATTTT
TRBJ2-3	NA	many	TRBV24-1	CATSVGGDTQYF	TGTGCCACCAGTGTTGGGGGTGATACGCAGTATTTT
TRBJ2-5	NA	many	TRBV10-3	CAIPLVTQYF	TGTGCCATCCCCCTTGTGACCCAGTACTTC
TRBJ1-2	TRBD1	many	TRBV7-2	CASSQRTGGLYGYTF	TGTGCCAGCAGCCAACGGACAGGGGGCCTCTATGGCTACACCTTC
TRBJ1-3	TRBD1	many	TRBV3-1	CASSQGTGDSGNTIYF	TGTGCCAGCAGCCAAGGGACAGGCGACTCTGGAAACACCATATATTTT
TRBJ2-5	NA	many	TRBV4-1	CASSQDETQYF	TGCGCCAGCAGCCAAGATGAGACCCAGTACTTC
TRBJ2-1	NA	many	TRBV4-3	CASSSRTPGDEQFF	TGCGCCAGCAGCAGCCGGACTCCAGGCGATGAGCAGTTCTTC
TRBJ2-2	TRBD1	NA	TRBV3-1	CASSSTGDGTGELFF	TGTGCCAGCAGCTCTACAGGGGATGGAACCGGGGAGCTGTTTTTT
TRBJ2-3	TRBD2	many	TRBV20-1	CSALGLVADTQYF	TGCAGTGCTCTCGGACTAGTCGCAGATACGCAGTATTTT
TRBJ2-1	TRBD2	NA	TRBV5-1	CASKRGLAAYNEQFF	TGCGCCAGCAAGCGGGGACTAGCGGCCTACAATGAGCAGTTCTTC
TRBJ1-2	NA	many	TRBV7-2	CASSPTDGNYGYTF	TGTGCCAGCAGCCCGACGGACGGGAACTATGGCTACACCTTC
TRBJ1-5	NA	many	TRBV6-1	CASSEGRGRGNQPQHF	TGTGCCAGCAGTGAAGGTAGGGGGAGGGGCAATCAGCCCCAGCATTTT
TRBJ2-7	NA	NA	TRBV7-2	CASSLMDVSSYEQYF	TGTGCCAGCAGCTTAATGGACGTAAGCTCCTACGAGCAGTACTTC
TRBJ2-3	NA	many	TRBV29-1	CSVGTPLGTDTQYF	TGCAGCGTTGGGACACCTCTTGGCACAGATACGCAGTATTTT
TRBJ2-3	NA	NA	TRBV4-3	CASSLLSTVPSTDTQYF	TGCGCCAGCAGCCTCTTATCTACAGTGCCTAGCACAGATACGCAGTATTTT
TRBJ1-3	NA	many	TRBV7-9	CASSLGPSGAGNTIYF	TGTGCCAGCAGCTTAGGGCCCTCAGGGGCTGGAAACACCATATATTTT
TRBJ2-3	TRBD2	many	TRBV20-1	CSTRPIPGLADRTDTQYF	TGCAGTACCCGGCCCATTCCGGGACTAGCGGACCGCACAGATACGCAGTATTTT
TRBJ1-5	NA	NA	TRBV4-3	CASSQDPTFNQPHHF	TGCGCCAGCAGCCAAGATCCGACCTTCAATCAGCCCCATCATTTT
TRBJ2-6	NA	many	TRBV6-1	CASIEIGGAAGANVLTF	TGTGCCAGCATTGAGATTGGGGGGGCTGCGGGGGCCAACGTCCTGACTTTC
TRBJ2-5	TRBD1	few	TRBV24-1	CATSDFRTGRGETQYF	TGTGCCACCAGTGATTTCCGGACAGGGCGTGGGGAGACCCAGTACTTC
TRBJ2-7	NA	few	TRBV5-1	CASAGAVYYEQYF	TGCGCCAGCGCAGGGGCAGTATACTACGAGCAGTACTTC
TRBJ1-2	TRBD1	many	TRBV28	CASSLPGQGYGYTF	TGTGCCAGCAGTTTGCCGGGACAGGGCTATGGCTACACCTTC
TRBJ1-1	NA	many	TRBV6-5	CASSWGSMNTEAFF	TGTGCCAGCAGTTGGGGAAGCATGAACACTGAAGCTTTCTTT
TRBJ2-7	TRBD2	many	TRBV7-7	CASSLAGEAGQSYEQYF	TGTGCTAGCAGCTTAGCGGGGGAAGCGGGGCAGTCCTACGAGCAGTACTTC
TRBJ2-7	NA	many	TRBV27	CASSLQAGLREQYF	TGTGCCAGCAGTTTACAGGCAGGGCTGCGGGAGCAGTACTTC
TRBJ2-3	NA	many	TRBV7-2	CASRLGTLDTSTDTQYF	TGTGCCAGCAGGCTCGGGACCCTTGACACTAGCACAGATACGCAGTATTTT
TRBJ1-4	NA	many	TRBV28	CASSPPTVGNEKLFF	TGTGCCAGCAGTCCCCCGACAGTGGGGAATGAAAAACTGTTTTTT
TRBJ2-5	NA	few	TRBV7-7	CASSHPGQEETQYF	TGTGCTAGCAGCCACCCGGGACAAGAAGAGACCCAGTACTTC
TRBJ1-4	TRBD1	many	TRBV28	CASSLFGTVDEKLFF	TGTGCCAGCAGTTTATTCGGGACAGTGGATGAAAAACTGTTTTTT
TRBJ1-2	NA	many	TRBV12-3/TRBV12-4	CASSLEEFYTF	TGTGCCAGCAGTTTAGAAGAATTCTACACCTTC
TRBJ2-2	TRBD1	NA	TRBV15	CATSKGAVGAGGTGELFF	TGTGCCACCAGCAAGGGGGCCGTAGGGGCGGGCGGCACCGGGGAGCTGTTTTTT
TRBJ2-1	TRBD2	many	TRBV7-3	CASSLLGGYGRSYNEQFF	TGTGCCAGCAGCTTATTGGGAGGTTACGGGAGGAGTTACAATGAGCAGTTCTTC
TRBJ2-7	NA	many	TRBV7-2	CASSPGWAGYEQYF	TGTGCCAGCAGCCCAGGCTGGGCGGGCTACGAGCAGTACTTC
TRBJ2-3	NA	many	TRBV12-3/TRBV12-4	CASSSLLSTDTQYF	TGTGCCAGCAGTTCCCTCCTGAGCACAGATACGCAGTATTTT
TRBJ2-7	NA	NA	TRBV19	CASSNPRSGAHEQYF	TGTGCCAGTAGTAATCCGAGGTCAGGGGCCCACGAGCAGTACTTC
TRBJ2-2	NA	many	TRBV12-3/TRBV12-4	CASSLRKRQLNTGELFF	TGTGCCAGCAGTTTAAGGAAAAGACAGTTGAACACCGGGGAGCTGTTTTTT
TRBJ1-2	NA	many	TRBV5-1	CASKVQVDSYGYTF	TGCGCCAGCAAAGTACAGGTGGATAGCTATGGCTACACCTTC
TRBJ2-3	TRBD2	few	TRBV7-2	CASSSSGATDTQYF	TGTGCCAGCAGTTCTAGCGGGGCCACAGATACGCAGTATTTT
TRBJ2-7	TRBD1	many	TRBV5-6	CASSLAGTGFYEQYF	TGTGCCAGCAGCTTGGCGGGGACAGGCTTCTACGAGCAGTACTTC
TRBJ1-4	TRBD1	many	TRBV25-1	CASTGIDRVNEKLFF	TGTGCCAGCACGGGGATCGACAGGGTTAATGAAAAACTGTTTTTT
TRBJ2-5	NA	NA	TRBV29-1	CSVAGPRAETQYF	TGCAGCGTTGCGGGTCCAAGAGCAGAGACCCAGTACTTC
TRBJ2-2	NA	many	TRBV4-3	CASSRFWTVNTGELFF	TGCGCCAGCAGCCGCTTTTGGACTGTGAACACCGGGGAGCTGTTTTTT
TRBJ2-1	NA	many	TRBV15	CATSISRVHEQFF	TGTGCCACCAGCATATCAAGGGTCCATGAGCAGTTCTTC
TRBJ2-3	TRBD2	many	TRBV12-3/TRBV12-4	CASGLAGGPSGDTQYF	TGTGCCAGCGGACTAGCGGGAGGGCCTTCGGGGGATACGCAGTATTTT
TRBJ2-3	TRBD2	many	TRBV12-3/TRBV12-4	CASTPLMGLAGGPRTDTQYF	TGTGCCAGCACCCCCCTGATGGGACTAGCGGGGGGTCCCCGCACAGATACGCAGTATTTT